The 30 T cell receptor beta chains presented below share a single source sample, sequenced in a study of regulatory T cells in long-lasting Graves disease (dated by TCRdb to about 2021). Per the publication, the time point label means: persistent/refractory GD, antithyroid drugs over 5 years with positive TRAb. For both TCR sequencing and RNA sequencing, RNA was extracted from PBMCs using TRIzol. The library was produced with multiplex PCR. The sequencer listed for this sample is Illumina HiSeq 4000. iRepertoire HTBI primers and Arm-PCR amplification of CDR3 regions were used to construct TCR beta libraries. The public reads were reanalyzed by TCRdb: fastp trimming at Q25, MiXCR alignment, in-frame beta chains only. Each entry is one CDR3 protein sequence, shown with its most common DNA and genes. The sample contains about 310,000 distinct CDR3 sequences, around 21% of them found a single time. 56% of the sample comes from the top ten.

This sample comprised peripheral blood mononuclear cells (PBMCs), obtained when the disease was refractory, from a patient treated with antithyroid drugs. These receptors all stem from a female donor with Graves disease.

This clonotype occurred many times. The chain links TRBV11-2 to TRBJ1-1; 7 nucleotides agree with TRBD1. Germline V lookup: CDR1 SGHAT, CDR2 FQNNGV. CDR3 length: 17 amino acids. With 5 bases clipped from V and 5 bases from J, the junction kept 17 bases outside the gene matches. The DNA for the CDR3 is TGTGCCAGCAGCGCCCGACAGGGATCATGGGGGGCGACTGAAGCTTTCTTT. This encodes CASSARQGSWGATEAFF.

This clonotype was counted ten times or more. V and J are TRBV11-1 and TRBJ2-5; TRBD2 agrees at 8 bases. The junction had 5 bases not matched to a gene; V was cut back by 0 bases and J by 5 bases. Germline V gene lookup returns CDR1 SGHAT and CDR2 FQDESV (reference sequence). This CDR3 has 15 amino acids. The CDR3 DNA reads TGTGCCAGCAGCTTAGCCGGGACTAGAGGGGAGACCCAGTACTTC. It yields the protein CASSLAGTRGETQYF.

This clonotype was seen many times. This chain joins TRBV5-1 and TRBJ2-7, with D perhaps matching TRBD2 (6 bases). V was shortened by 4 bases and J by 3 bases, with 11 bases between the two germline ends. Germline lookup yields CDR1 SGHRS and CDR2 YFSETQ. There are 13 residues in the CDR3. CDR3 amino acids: CASSLGRDYEQYF. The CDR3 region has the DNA TGCGCCAGCAGCCTAGGGCGGGACTACGAGCAGTACTTC.

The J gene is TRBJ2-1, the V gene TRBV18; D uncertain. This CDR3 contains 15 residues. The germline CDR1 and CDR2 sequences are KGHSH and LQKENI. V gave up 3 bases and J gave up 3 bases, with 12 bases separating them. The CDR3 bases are TGTGCCAGCTCACCTGGTCTGTCTCGCTACAATGAGCAGTTCTTC. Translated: CASSPGLSRYNEQFF. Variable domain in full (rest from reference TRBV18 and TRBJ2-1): NAGVMQNPRHLVRRRGQEARLRCSPMKGHSHVYWYRQLPEEGLKFMVYLQKENIIDESGMPKERFSAEFPKEGPSILRIQQVVRGDSAAYFCASSPGLSRYNEQFFGPGTRLTVL.

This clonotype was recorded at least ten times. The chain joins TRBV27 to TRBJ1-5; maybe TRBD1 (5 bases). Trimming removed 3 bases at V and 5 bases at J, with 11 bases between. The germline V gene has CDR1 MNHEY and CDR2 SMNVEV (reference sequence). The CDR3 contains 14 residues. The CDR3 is CASSLGLGDQPQHF. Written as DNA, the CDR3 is TGTGCCAGCAGTTTGGGGCTTGGGGATCAGCCCCAGCATTTT.

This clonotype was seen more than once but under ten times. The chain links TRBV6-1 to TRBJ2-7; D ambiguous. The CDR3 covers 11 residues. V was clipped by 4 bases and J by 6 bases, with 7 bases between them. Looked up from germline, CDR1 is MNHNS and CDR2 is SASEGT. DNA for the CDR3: TGTGCCAGCAGTGTACGAAGCGAGCAGTACTTC. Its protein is CASSVRSEQYF.

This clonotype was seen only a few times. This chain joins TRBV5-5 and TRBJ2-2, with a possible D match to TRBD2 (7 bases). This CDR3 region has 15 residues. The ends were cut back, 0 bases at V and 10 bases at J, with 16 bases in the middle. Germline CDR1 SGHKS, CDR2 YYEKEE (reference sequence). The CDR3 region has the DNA TGTGCCAGCAGCTTGGTTCGGGGGGCATCTGAGGAGCTGTTTTTT. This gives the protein CASSLVRGASEELFF.

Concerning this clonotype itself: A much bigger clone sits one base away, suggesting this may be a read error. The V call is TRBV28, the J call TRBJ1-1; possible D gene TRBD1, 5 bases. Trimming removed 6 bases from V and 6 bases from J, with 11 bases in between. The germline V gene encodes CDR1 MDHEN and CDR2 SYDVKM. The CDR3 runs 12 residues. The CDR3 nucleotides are TGTGCCAGCAGGTTTTTGGGGGCTGAAGCTTTCTTT. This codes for CASRFLGAEAFF. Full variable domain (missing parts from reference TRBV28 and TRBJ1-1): DVKVTQSSRYLVKRTGEKVFLECVQDMDHENMFWYRQDPGLGLRLIYFSYDVKMKEKGDIPEGYSVSREKKERFSLILESASTNQTSMYLCASRFLGAEAFFGQGTRLTVV.

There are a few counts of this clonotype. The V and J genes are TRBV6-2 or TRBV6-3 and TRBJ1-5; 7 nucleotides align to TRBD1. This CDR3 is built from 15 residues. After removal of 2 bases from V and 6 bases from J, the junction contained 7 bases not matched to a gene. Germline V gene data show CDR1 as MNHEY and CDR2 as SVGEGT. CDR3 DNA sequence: TGTGCCAGCAGTTACCATGCAGGGGGAGGTCAGCCCCAGCATTTT. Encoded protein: CASSYHAGGGQPQHF.

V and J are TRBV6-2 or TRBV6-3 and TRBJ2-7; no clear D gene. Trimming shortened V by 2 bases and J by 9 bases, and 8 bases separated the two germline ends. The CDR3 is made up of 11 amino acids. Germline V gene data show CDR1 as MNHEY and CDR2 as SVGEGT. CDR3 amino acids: CASSYARVQYF. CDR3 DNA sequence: TGTGCCAGCAGTTACGCGCGCGTGCAGTACTTC.

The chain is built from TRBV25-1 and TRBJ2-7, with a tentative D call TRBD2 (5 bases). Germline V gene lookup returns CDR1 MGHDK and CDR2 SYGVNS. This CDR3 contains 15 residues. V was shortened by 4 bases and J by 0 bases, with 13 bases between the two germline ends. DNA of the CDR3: TGTGCCAGCAGTGGGGAGACGGGTAGCTCCTACGAGCAGTACTTC. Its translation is CASSGETGSSYEQYF.

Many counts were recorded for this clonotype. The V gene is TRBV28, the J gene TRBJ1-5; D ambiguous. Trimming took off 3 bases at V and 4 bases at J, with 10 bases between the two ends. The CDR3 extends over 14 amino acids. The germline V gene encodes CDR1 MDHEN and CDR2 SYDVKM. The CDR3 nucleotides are TGTGCCAGCAGTTTGGGGATTGGGAATCAGCCCCAGCATTTT. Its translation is CASSLGIGNQPQHF.

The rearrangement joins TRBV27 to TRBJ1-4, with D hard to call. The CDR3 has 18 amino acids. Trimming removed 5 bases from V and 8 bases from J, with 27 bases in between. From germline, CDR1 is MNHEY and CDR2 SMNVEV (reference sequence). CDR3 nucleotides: TGTGCCAGCAGTCACCATTCGGATGGCCTCATCAGAATAGAAAAACTGTTTTTT. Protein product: CASSHHSDGLIRIEKLFF.

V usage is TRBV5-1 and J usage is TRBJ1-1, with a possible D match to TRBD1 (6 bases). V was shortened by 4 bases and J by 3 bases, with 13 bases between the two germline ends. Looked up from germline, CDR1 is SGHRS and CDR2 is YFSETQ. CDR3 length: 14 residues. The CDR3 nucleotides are TGCGCCAGCAGCCCTACAGGGTGGGACACTGAAGCTTTCTTT. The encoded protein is CASSPTGWDTEAFF.

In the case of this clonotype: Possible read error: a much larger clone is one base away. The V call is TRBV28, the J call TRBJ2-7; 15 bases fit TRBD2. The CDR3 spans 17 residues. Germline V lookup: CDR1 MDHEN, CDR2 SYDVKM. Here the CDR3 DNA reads TGTGCCATCAGTCCGGGACTAGCGGGAGGTCTCTACTACGAGCAGTACTTC. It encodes CAISPGLAGGLYYEQYF.

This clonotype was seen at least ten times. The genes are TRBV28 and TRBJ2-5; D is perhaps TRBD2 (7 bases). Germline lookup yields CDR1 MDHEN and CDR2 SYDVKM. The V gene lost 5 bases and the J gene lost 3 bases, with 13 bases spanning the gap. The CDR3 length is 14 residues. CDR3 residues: CASSERGGEETQYF. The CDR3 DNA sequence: TGTGCCAGCAGTGAGAGGGGGGGTGAAGAGACCCAGTACTTC.

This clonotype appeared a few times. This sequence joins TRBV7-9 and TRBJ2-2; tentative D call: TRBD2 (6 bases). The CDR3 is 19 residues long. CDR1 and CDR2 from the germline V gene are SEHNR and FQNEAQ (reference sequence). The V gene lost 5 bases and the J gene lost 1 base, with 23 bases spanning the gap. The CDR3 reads CASSRWRVEDGKNTGELFF. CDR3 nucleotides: TGTGCCAGCAGCCGTTGGAGGGTTGAGGATGGAAAGAACACCGGGGAGCTGTTTTTT.

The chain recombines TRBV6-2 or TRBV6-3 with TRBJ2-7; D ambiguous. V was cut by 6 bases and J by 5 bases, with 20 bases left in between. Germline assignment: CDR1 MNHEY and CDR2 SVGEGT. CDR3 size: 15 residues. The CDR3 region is CASSPRRAQADEQYF. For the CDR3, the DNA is TGTGCCAGCAGCCCTCGCCGGGCCCAGGCCGACGAGCAGTACTTC.

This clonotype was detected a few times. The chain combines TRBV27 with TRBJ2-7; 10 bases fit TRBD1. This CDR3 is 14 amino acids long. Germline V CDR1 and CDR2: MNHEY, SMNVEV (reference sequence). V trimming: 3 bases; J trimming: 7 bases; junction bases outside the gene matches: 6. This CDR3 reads CASSFRDRGEEQYF. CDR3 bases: TGTGCCAGCAGTTTCCGGGACAGGGGAGAAGAGCAGTACTTC.

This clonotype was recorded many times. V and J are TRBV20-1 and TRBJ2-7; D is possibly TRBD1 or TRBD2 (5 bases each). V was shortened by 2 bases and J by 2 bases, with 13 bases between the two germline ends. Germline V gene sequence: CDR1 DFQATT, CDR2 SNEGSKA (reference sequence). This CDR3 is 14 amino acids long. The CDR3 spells CSARRGVRTYEQYF. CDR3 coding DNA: TGCAGTGCTAGAAGGGGAGTCAGGACCTACGAGCAGTACTTC.

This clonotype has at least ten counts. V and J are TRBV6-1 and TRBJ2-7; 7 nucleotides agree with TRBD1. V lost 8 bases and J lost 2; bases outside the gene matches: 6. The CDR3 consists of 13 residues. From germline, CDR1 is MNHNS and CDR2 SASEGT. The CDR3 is CASGNRGPYEQYF. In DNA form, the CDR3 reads TGTGCCAGCGGCAACAGGGGACCCTACGAGCAGTACTTC.

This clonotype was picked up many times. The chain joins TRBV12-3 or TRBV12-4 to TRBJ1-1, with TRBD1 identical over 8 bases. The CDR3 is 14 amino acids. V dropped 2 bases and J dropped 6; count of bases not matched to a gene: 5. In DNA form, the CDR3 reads TGTGCCAGCAGTTTACAGGGGGCTGCGGCTGAAGCTTTCTTT. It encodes CASSLQGAAAEAFF.

The CDR3 nucleotides are TGTGCCTGGCGAGACAGGGGGCGGAATGAGCAGTTCTTC. Translating it yields CAWRDRGRNEQFF. This chain connects TRBV30 to TRBJ2-1, with 10 bases aligning to TRBD1. The CDR3 is 13 amino acids. CDR1 and CDR2 from the germline V gene are GTSNPN and SVGIG (reference sequence). Losses at the gene ends were 5 bases for V and 7 bases for J; bases not matched to a gene: 5.

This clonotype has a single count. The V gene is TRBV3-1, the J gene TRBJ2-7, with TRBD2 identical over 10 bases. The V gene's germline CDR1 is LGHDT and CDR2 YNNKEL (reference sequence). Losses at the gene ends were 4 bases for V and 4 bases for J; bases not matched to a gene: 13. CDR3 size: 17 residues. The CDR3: CASSPHSLGTSAYEQYF. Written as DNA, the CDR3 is TGTGCCAGCAGCCCCCATTCCTTGGGGACTAGCGCTTACGAGCAGTACTTC.

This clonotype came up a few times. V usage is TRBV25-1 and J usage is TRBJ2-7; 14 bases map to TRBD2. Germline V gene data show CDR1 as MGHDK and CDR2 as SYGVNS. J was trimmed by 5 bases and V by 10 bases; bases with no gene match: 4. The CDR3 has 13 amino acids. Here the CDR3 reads CATGLAGGHEQYF. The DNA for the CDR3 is TGTGCCACCGGACTAGCGGGAGGCCACGAGCAGTACTTC.

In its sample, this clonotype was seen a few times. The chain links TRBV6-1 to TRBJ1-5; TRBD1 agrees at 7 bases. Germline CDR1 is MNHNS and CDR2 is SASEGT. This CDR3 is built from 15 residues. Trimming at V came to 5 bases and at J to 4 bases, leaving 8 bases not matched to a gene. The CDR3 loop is CASSTGALGNQPQHF. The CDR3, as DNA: TGTGCCAGCAGTACAGGGGCGTTAGGGAATCAGCCCCAGCATTTT.

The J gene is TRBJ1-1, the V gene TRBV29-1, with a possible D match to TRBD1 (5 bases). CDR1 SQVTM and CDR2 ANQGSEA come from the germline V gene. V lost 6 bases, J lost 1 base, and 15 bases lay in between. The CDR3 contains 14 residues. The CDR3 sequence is CSVGGRIPNTEAFF. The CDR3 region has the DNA TGCAGCGTGGGGGGGAGGATTCCGAACACTGAAGCTTTCTTT.

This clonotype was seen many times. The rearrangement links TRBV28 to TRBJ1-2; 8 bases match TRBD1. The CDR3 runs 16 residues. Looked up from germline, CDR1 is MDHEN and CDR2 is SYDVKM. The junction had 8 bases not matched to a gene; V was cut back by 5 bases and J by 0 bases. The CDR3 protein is CASSRNRGKANYGYTF. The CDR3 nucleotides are TGTGCCAGCAGTCGAAACAGGGGGAAGGCTAACTATGGCTACACCTTC.

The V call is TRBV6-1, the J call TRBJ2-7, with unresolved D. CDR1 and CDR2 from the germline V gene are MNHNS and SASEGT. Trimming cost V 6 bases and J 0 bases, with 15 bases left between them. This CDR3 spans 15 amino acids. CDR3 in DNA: TGTGCCAGCAGGGAACAGAAATTTAGCTCCTACGAGCAGTACTTC. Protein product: CASREQKFSSYEQYF.

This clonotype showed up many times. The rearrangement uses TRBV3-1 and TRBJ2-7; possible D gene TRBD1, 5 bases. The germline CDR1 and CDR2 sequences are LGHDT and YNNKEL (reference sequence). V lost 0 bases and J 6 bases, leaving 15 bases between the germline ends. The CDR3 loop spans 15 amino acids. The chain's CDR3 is CASSQDLQGRVEQYF. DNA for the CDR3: TGTGCCAGCAGCCAAGACCTCCAGGGCCGGGTCGAGCAGTACTTC.